This record looks at one T cell receptor beta chain sequence and its context. The CDR3 runs to 14 residues. J gave up 3 bases and V 4 bases, and 1 base lay outside the gene matches. CDR1 is SGHTA, CDR2 FQGNSA, per germline. The Seattle site enrolled patients during active infection and followed them longitudinally. Under the authors' procedure: Researchers report that nucleated cell counts were estimated from reference gene primer amplification. The data were produced by immunoSEQ multiplex PCR, yet TCRdb's version contains in-frame clones alone and is incomplete. Clone size and V and J calls were adopted from that table, with D and trimming inferred from the DNA. The sample carries approximately 400,000 clones, 88% recorded once. This sample was taken from a study of blood T cell repertoires in COVID-19. Study-level information: Samples of COVID-19 (acute and convalescent) were obtained from the United States, Italy and Spain. PBMCs, B-cell-depleted T cells, or T cells provided the cDNA or gDNA that made up the material.

This chain uses TRBV7-2 with TRBJ2-7; TRBD2 matches at 12 bases. Sequencing was performed on peripheral blood. The source is a woman in her fifties or sixties with COVID-19, enrolled during active disease. The DNA of the CDR3 is TGTGCCAGCAGCTCGGGACTAGCGGGCTACGAGCAGTACTTC. Translation: CASSSGLAGYEQYF.